The T cell receptor (beta chain) under discussion was sequenced for a study of human versus mouse CDR3 diversity and MHC coevolution. For this clone: The antigen is undetermined.

Trimming removed 0 bases from V and 6 bases from J; junction bases left unmatched: 4. CDR1 and CDR2 (germline): SGHVS, FQNEAQ. The CDR3 has 15 amino acids. Measured with immunoSEQ multiplex PCR; TCRdb has only the in-frame clones, and not every one. The sample comprises about 60,000 clones, 90% to 95% of which are singletons, and 15% to 20% rests with the top ten. Study conclusions and caveats: On average, humans showed more CDR3 deletions and insertions than mice. Among all groups, two of three human donors showed least clonal inequality.

Cells were CD45RO-negative CD62L-positive naive CD4 T cells sorted from PBMCs. The V and J genes are TRBV7-8 and TRBJ2-1, with 8 nucleotides matching TRBD2. The clonotype comes from a person between 55 and 69 years old in good health. Sequencing used naive CD4+ T cells from blood. The subset here: CD45RO-negative CD62L-positive naive CD4 T cells. The CDR3, as DNA: TGTGCCAGCAGCTTAGCGGGTAGCGGGGCCAATGAGCAGTTCTTC. This encodes CASSLAGSGANEQFF.